This TCR beta chain originates from a study of blood T cell repertoires in COVID-19. In the original workflow: How many nucleated cells were present was estimated from reference gene primer amplification. Clones were read by immunoSEQ multiplex PCR, and TCRdb kept only the in-frame ones, dropping some. V, J and clone size are those of that table, while D and trimming were read from the DNA. Here the sample spans about 210,000 clones, 84% being singletons. The sequence was collected from a woman older than 75 with COVID-19, enrolled during active disease. The specimen sequenced was peripheral blood.

The CDR3 sequence is CASSLLVSSYNEQFF. The CDR3 nucleotides are TGTGCCAGCTCGCTGCTAGTGAGCTCCTACAATGAGCAGTTCTTC. The chain joins TRBV18 to TRBJ2-1; D is uncertain. Trimming took 6 bases from V and 0 from J, leaving 12 bases between them. Germline CDR1 is KGHSH and CDR2 is LQKENI. This CDR3 has 15 amino acids.